The present T cell receptor (beta chain) was sequenced within a study of technical replicates of blood from a handful of donors. Germline loops: CDR1 SEHNR, CDR2 FQNEAQ (reference sequence). The CDR3 extends over 15 amino acids. V dropped 4 bases and J dropped 0; count of bases not matched to a gene: 4. Repertoires were generated with immunoSEQ multiplex PCR, while TCRdb's copy carries only in-frame clones and drops some. Of about 80,000 clones detected, about 92% appear once; the ten largest clones hold roughly 0.36%. Sequenced material: T cells isolated from PBMCs. V is TRBV7-9 and J is TRBJ2-7, with 9 nucleotides matching TRBD2. The source of this sequence is a human donor in good health. The CDR3 loop is CASSSTSGRSYEQYF. The DNA for the CDR3 is TGTGCCAGCAGCTCGACTAGCGGACGCTCCTACGAGCAGTACTTC.